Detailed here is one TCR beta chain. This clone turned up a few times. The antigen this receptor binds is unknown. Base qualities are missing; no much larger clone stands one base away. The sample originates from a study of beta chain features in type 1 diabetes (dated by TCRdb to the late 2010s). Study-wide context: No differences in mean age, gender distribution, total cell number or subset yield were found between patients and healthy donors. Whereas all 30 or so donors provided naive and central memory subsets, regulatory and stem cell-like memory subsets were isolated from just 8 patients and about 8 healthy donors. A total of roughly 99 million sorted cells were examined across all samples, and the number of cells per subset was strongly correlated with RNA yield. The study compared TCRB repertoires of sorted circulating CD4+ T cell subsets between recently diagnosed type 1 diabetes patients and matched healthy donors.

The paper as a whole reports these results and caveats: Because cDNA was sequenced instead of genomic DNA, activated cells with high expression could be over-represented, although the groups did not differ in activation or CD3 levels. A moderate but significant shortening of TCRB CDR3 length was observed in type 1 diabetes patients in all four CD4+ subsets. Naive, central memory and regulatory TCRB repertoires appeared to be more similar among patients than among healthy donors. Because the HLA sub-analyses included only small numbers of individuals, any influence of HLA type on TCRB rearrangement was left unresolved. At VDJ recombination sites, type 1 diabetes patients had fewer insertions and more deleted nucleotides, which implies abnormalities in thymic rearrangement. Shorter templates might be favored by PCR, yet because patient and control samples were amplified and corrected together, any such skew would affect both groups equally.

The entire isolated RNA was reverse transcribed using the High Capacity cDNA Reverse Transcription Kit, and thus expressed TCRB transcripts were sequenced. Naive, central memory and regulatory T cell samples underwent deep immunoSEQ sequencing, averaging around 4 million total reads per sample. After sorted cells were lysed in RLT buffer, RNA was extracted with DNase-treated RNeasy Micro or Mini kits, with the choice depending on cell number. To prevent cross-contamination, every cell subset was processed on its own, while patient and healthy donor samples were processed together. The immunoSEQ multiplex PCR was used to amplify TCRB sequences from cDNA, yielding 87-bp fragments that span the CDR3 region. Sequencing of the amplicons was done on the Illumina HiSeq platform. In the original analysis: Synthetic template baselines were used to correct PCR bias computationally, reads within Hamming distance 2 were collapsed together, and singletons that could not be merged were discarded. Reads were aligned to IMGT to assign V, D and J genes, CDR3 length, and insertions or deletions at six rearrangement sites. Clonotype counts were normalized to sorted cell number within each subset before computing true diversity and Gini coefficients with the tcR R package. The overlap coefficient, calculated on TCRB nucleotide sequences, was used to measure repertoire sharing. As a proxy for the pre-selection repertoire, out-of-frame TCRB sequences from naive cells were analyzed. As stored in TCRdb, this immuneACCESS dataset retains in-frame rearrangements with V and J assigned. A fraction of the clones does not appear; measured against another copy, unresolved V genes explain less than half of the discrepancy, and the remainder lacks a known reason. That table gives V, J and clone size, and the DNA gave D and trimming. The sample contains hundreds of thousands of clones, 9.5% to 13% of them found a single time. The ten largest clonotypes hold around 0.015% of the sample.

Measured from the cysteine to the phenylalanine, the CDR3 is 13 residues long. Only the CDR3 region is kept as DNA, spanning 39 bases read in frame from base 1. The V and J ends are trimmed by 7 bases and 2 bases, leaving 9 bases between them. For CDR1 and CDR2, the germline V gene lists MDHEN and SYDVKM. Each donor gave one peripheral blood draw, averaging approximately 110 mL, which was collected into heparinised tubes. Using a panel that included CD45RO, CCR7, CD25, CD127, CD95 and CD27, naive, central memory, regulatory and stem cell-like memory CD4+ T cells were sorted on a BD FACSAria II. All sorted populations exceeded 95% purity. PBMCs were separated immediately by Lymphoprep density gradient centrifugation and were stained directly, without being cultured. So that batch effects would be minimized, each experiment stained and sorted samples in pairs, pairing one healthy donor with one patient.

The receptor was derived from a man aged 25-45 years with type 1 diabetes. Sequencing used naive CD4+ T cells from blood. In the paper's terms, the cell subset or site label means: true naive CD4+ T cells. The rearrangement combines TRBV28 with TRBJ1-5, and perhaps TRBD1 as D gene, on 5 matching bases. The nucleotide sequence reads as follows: TGTGCCAGCATTGCGGGGGGCAATCAGCCCCAGCATTTT. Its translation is CASIAGGNQPQHF.